This T cell receptor (beta chain) was identified during a study of CD8+ T cells in alopecia areata. The overall study: Scalp area affected, as a percentage, set the severity score of treated patients.

Treatment reported: oral pan-JAK inhibitor, 5-10 mg twice daily. Collected material from alopecia areata patients comprised lesional scalp punch biopsies and peripheral blood. Germline-derived CDR1 and CDR2 are SGHAT and FQNNGV. The CDR3 sequence is 16 residues long. V was shortened by 6 bases and J by 3 bases, with 20 bases between the two germline ends. cDNA reverse transcribed from extracted RNA served as the sequencing template. Here immunoSEQ multiplex PCR was the method, and the copy in TCRdb shows in-frame clones only, minus some. Counted here are tens of thousands of clones, about two thirds occurring once; the ten biggest clones make up about 18%.

Specimen: CD8+ T cells sorted from blood, collected at approximately week 44, from a patient treated with tofacitinib. The origin of this receptor is a human donor with alopecia areata. The chain carries TRBV11-2 and TRBJ1-1; possibly TRBD1 for D (6 bases). CDR3 protein: CASSLRGAILDTEAFF. The CDR3 nucleotides are TGTGCCAGCAGTTTGCGGGGGGCTATCCTGGACACTGAAGCTTTCTTT.